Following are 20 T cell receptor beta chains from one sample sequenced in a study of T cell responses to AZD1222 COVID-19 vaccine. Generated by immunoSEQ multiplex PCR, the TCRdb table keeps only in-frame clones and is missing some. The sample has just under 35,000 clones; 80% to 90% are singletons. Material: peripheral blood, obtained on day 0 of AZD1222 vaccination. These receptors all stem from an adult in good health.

This chain's CDR3 is CATSDGSYSNTGELFF. In nucleotides, the CDR3 is TGTGCCACCAGTGATGGTAGCTATTCGAACACCGGGGAGCTGTTTTTT. The chain recombines TRBV24-1 with TRBJ2-2; D unclear. The CDR3 runs 16 residues. V gave up 3 bases and J gave up 0 bases, with 10 bases separating them. The germline V gene has CDR1 KGHDR and CDR2 SFDVKD.

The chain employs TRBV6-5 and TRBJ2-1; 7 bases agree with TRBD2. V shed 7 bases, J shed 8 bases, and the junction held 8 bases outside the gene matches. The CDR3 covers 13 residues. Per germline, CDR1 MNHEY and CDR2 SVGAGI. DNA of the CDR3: TGTGCCAGCATTCGCTCCGGGGGGTATGAGCAGTTCTTC. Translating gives CASIRSGGYEQFF.

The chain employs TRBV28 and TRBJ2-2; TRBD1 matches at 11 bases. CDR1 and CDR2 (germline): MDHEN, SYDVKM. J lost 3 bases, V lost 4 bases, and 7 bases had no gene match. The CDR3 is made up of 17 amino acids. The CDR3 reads CASSSRRTGGYTGELFF. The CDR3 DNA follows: TGTGCCAGCAGTTCTCGAAGGACAGGGGGCTACACCGGGGAGCTGTTTTTT. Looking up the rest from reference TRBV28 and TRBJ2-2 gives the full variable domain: DVKVTQSSRYLVKRTGEKVFLECVQDMDHENMFWYRQDPGLGLRLIYFSYDVKMKEKGDIPEGYSVSREKKERFSLILESASTNQTSMYLCASSSRRTGGYTGELFFGEGSRLTVL.

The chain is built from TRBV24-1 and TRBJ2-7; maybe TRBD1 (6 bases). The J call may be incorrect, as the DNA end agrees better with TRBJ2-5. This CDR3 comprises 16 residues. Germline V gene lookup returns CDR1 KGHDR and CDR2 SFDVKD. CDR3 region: CATSDPRGGSSETQYF. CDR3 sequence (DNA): TGTGCCACCAGTGATCCCCGAGGGGGTAGCTCTGAGACCCAGTACTTC.

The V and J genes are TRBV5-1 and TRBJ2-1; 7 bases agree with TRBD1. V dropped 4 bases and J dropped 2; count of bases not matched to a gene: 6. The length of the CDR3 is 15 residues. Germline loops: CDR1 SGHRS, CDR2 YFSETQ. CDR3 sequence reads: CASSTGQVPYNEQFF. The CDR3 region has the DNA TGCGCCAGCAGCACTGGACAGGTACCCTACAATGAGCAGTTCTTC.

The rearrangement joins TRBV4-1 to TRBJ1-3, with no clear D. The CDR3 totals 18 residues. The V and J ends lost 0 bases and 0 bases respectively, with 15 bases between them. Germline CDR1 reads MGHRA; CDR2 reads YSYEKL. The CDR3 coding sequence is TGCGCCAGCAGCCAAGATCATTCCAGCGGGAGCTCTGGAAACACCATATATTTT. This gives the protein CASSQDHSSGSSGNTIYF.

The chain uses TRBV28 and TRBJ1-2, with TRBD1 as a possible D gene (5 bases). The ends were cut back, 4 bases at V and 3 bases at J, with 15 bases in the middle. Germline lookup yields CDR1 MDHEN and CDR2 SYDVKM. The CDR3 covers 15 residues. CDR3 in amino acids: CASSSAGGWDYGYTF. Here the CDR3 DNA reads TGTGCCAGCAGTTCAGCTGGGGGGTGGGACTATGGCTACACCTTC.

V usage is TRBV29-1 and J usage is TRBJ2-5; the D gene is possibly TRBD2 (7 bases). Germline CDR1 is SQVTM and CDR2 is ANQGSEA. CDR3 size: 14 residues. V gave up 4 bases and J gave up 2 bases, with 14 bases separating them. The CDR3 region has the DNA TGCAGCGTTGGTCCCCGGGGGGCACAAGAGACCCAGTACTTC. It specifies CSVGPRGAQETQYF. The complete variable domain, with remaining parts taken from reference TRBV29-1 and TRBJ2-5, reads SAVISQKPSRDICQRGTSLTIQCQVDSQVTMMFWYRQQPGQSLTLIATANQGSEATYESGFVIDKFPISRPNLTFSTLTVSNMSPEDSSIYLCSVGPRGAQETQYFGPGTRLLVL.

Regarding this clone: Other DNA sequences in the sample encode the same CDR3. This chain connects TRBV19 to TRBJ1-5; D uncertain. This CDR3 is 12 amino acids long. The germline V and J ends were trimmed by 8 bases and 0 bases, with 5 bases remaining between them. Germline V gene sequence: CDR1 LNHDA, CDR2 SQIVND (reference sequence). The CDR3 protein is CASRSSNQPQHF. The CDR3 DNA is TGTGCCAGTCGAAGTAGCAATCAGCCCCAGCATTTT.

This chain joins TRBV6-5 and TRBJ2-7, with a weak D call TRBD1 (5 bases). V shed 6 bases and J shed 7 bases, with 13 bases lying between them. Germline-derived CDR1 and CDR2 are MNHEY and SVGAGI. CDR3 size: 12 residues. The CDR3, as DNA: TGTGCCAGCAGCCGACAAGGGGAAGAGCAGTACTTC. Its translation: CASSRQGEEQYF.

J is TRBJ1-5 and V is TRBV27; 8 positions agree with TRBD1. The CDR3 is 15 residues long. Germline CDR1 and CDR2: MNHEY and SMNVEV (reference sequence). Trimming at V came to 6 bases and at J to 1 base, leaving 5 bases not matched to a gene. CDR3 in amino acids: CASSRTGGSNQPQHF. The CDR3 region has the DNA TGTGCCAGCAGCCGAACAGGGGGAAGCAATCAGCCCCAGCATTTT.

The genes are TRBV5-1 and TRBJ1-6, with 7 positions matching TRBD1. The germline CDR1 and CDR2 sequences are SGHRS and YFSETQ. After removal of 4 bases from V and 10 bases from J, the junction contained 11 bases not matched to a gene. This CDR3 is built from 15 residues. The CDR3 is CASSPATGLGSPLHF. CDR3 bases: TGCGCCAGCAGCCCAGCGACAGGGTTAGGCTCACCCCTCCACTTT. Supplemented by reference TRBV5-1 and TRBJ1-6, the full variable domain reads KAGVTQTPRYLIKTRGQQVTLSCSPISGHRSVSWYQQTPGQGLQFLFEYFSETQRNKGNFPGRFSGRQFSNSRSEMNVSTLELGDSALYLCASSPATGLGSPLHFGNGTRLTVT.

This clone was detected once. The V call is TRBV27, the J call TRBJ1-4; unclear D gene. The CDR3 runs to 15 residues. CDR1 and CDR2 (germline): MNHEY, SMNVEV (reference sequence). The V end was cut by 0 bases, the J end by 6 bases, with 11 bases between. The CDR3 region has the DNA TGTGCCAGCAGTTTATCCCCCACGTCGTATGAAAAACTGTTTTTT. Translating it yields CASSLSPTSYEKLFF.

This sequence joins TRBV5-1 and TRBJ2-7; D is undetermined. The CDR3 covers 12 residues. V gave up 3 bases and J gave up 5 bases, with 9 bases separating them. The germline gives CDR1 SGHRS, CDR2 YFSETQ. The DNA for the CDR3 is TGCGCCAGCAGCTCGCGAGCGAACGAGCAGTACTTC. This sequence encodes CASSSRANEQYF.

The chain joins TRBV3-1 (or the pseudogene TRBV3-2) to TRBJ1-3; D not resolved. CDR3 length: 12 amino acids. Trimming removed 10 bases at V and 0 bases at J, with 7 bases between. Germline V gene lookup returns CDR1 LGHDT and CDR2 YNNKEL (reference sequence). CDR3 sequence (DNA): TGTGCCACTTCGTCCTCTGGAAACACCATATATTTT. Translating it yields CATSSSGNTIYF.

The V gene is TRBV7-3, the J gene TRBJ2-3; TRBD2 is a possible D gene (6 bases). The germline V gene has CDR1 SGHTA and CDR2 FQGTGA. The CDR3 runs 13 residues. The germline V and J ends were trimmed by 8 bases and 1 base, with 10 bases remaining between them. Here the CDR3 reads CASASGGTDTQYF. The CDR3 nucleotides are TGTGCCAGCGCATCGGGGGGCACAGATACGCAGTATTTT. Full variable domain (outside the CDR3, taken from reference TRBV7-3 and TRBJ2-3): GAGVSQTPSNKVTEKGKYVELRCDPISGHTALYWYRQSLGQGPEFLIYFQGTGAADDSGLPNDRFFAVRPEGSVSTLKIQRTERGDSAVYLCASASGGTDTQYFGPGTRLTVL.

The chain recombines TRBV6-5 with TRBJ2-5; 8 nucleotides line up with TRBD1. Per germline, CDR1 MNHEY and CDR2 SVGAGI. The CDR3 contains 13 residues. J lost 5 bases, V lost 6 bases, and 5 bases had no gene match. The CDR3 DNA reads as TGTGCCAGCAGGAGGACAGGGTGGGAGACCCAGTACTTC. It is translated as CASRRTGWETQYF.

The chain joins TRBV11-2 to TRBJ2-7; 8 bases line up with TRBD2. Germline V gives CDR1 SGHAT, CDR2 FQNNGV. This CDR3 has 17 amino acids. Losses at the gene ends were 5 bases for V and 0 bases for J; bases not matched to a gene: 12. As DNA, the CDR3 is TGTGCCAGCAGCCCCCCCCCGCAGCGGGGGAGCTCCTACGAGCAGTACTTC. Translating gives CASSPPPQRGSSYEQYF.

The DNA for the CDR3 is TGTGCCTGGAGTGGAACGGCGCCTAGGAGCTCCTACGAGCAGTACTTC. As protein: CAWSGTAPRSSYEQYF. The V call is TRBV30, the J call TRBJ2-7; D unclear. This CDR3 is 16 amino acids long. Trimming shortened V by 1 base and J by 0 bases, and 16 bases separated the two germline ends. Germline lookup yields CDR1 GTSNPN and CDR2 SVGIG (reference sequence).

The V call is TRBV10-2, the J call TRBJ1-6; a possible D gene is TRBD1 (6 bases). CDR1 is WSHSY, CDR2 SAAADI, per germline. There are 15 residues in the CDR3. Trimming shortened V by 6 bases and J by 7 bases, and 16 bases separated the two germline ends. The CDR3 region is CASRVAGVENSPLHF. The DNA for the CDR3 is TGCGCCAGCAGGGTCGCAGGGGTTGAGAATTCACCCCTCCACTTT.